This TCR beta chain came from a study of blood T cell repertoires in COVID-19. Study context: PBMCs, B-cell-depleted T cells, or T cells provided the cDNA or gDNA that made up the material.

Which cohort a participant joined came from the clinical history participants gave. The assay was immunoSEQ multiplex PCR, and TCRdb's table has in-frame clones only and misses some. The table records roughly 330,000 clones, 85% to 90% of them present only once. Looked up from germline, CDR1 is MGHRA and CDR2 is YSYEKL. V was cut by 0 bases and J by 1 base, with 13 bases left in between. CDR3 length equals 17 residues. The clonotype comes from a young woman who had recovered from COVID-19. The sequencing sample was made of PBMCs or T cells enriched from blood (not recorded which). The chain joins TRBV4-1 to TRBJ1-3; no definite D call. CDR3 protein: CASSQDPTEHSGNTIYF. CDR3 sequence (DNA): TGCGCCAGCAGCCAAGATCCAACAGAACATTCTGGAAACACCATATATTTT.